These T cell receptor beta chains were read from a single sample in a study of blood T cell repertoires in COVID-19. Profiling relied on immunoSEQ multiplex PCR, and the TCRdb table lists in-frame clones only, not all of them. Of some 48,000 clones listed, about 88% are singletons. Specimen: peripheral blood. These receptors all come from a man aged 45-65 years with acute or convalescent COVID-19. Each CDR3 is given with its conserved first and last residue. Fields, in order: clone size, J gene, D gene, V gene, CDR3 protein, CDR3 DNA. A D gene is named only where the DNA matches it firmly. Rows may omit the clone size; those that give it use once, few, many or a size class.

>-|TRBJ1-1|TRBD1|TRBV5-6
CASSLVPGQGAEAFF
TGTGCCAGCAGCTTAGTACCGGGACAGGGGGCTGAAGCTTTCTTT
>-|TRBJ2-1|-|TRBV5-1
CASSLQGNEQFF
TGCGCCAGCAGCTTACAGGGAAATGAGCAGTTCTTC
>-|TRBJ1-1|TRBD1|TRBV18
CASSMGQGRDVGTEAFF
TGTGCCAGCTCAATGGGACAGGGTCGTGACGTTGGCACTGAAGCTTTCTTT
>-|TRBJ2-7|TRBD2|TRBV7-3
CASSLKASGGLIPSYEQYF
TGTGCCAGCAGCTTAAAGGCTAGCGGGGGCCTAATCCCCTCCTACGAGCAGTACTTC
>-|TRBJ1-6|TRBD1|TRBV2
CASSPDRGNSPLHF
TGTGCCAGCAGTCCGGACAGGGGGAATTCACCCCTCCACTTT
>-|TRBJ2-2|TRBD2|TRBV9
CASSESGGGRTGELFF
TGTGCCAGCAGCGAGAGTGGGGGAGGGCGAACCGGGGAGCTGTTTTTT
>-|TRBJ2-3|-|TRBV18
CASSQTVPSTDTQYF
TGTGCCAGCTCTCAGACTGTTCCTAGCACAGATACGCAGTATTTT
>-|TRBJ2-1|TRBD2|TRBV7-3
CASSVSGISYNEQFF
TGTGCCAGCAGCGTTAGCGGGATCTCCTACAATGAGCAGTTCTTC
>-|TRBJ2-5|-|TRBV28
CASIPAGWETQYF
TGTGCCAGCATCCCCGCGGGGTGGGAGACCCAGTACTTC
>few|TRBJ2-3|-|TRBV6-2/TRBV6-3
CASSYSDYASTDTQYF
TGTGCCAGCAGTTACTCGGACTATGCTAGCACAGATACGCAGTATTTT
>once|TRBJ2-3|-|TRBV19
CASSLQGSTDTQYF
TGTGCCAGTAGTCTTCAGGGCAGCACAGATACGCAGTATTTT
>-|TRBJ1-4|-|TRBV19
CASSNGGFGDEKLFF
TGTGCCAGTAGCAACGGGGGGTTCGGGGATGAAAAACTGTTTTTT
>-|TRBJ1-1|-|TRBV28
CASAIASEAFF
TGTGCCAGCGCAATAGCGTCTGAAGCTTTCTTT
>-|TRBJ1-3|-|TRBV9
CASSVVLYRGAGDGNTIYF
TGTGCCAGCAGCGTAGTTCTGTACCGGGGGGCAGGGGATGGAAACACCATATATTTT
>-|TRBJ1-1|TRBD1|TRBV12-5
CASGLIRDSLMNTEAFF
TGTGCTAGTGGTTTGATACGGGACAGCCTCATGAACACTGAAGCTTTCTTT
>-|TRBJ2-5|TRBD2|TRBV5-1
CASSMQTSGKKETQYF
TGCGCCAGCAGCATGCAGACTAGCGGGAAAAAAGAGACCCAGTACTTC
>once|TRBJ2-1|-|TRBV28
CASSLSLAIEQFF
TGTGCCAGCAGTTTAAGTCTAGCGATTGAGCAGTTCTTC
>-|TRBJ1-2|-|TRBV11-2
CASSHPGAYGYTF
TGTGCCAGCAGCCACCCAGGGGCCTATGGCTACACCTTC
>-|TRBJ2-1|-|TRBV10-3
CAISEYTYNEQFF
TGTGCCATCAGTGAGTACACGTACAATGAGCAGTTCTTC
>-|TRBJ2-2|TRBD2|TRBV7-7
CASSLTIAGSTGELFF
TGTGCTAGCAGCTTAACCATAGCGGGAAGCACCGGGGAGCTGTTTTTT
>few|TRBJ1-2|-|TRBV10-2
CASKQQGGFNYGYTF
TGCGCCAGCAAACAACAGGGCGGATTCAACTATGGCTACACCTTC
>-|TRBJ2-7|TRBD1|TRBV6-5
CASSLSDRGSYEQYF
TGTGCCAGCAGCTTATCGGACAGGGGGTCCTACGAGCAGTACTTC
>-|TRBJ2-7|TRBD1|TRBV29-1
CSVGSGQGPYEQYF
TGCAGCGTTGGCAGCGGACAGGGGCCATACGAGCAGTACTTC
>-|TRBJ1-3|-|TRBV7-8
CASSLIRQTGNTIYF
TGTGCCAGCAGCTTAATAAGACAAACTGGAAACACCATATATTTT
>-|TRBJ2-5|-|TRBV28
CASSLRQGGETQYF
TGTGCCAGCAGTTTACGGCAGGGGGGCGAGACCCAGTACTTC
>-|TRBJ2-2|TRBD2|TRBV7-9
CASSFGSGVNTGELFF
TGTGCCAGCAGCTTTGGGAGCGGGGTCAACACCGGGGAGCTGTTTTTT
>-|TRBJ1-5|TRBD1|TRBV7-6
CASSSGGEGNQPQHF
TGTGCCAGCAGCTCAGGGGGCGAAGGCAATCAGCCCCAGCATTTT
>-|TRBJ2-3|-|TRBV5-6
CAGHRQVADTQYF
TGTGCCGGCCACCGACAGGTAGCAGATACGCAGTATTTT
>-|TRBJ2-5|-|TRBV7-9
CASRPPPDKEETQYF
TGTGCCAGCAGACCCCCCCCGGACAAAGAAGAGACCCAGTACTTC
>-|TRBJ2-5|TRBD2|TRBV12-5
CASGLGGTSGSREETQYF
TGTGCTAGTGGTTTGGGGGGGACTAGCGGGAGTAGGGAAGAGACCCAGTACTTC
>-|TRBJ1-5|-|TRBV6-5
CASSYSTSSASTEHF
TGTGCCAGCAGTTACTCGACTAGCTCCGCCTCAACCGAGCATTTT
>-|TRBJ2-2|TRBD2|TRBV5-1
CASSRSGGANTGELFF
TGCGCCAGCAGCCGTAGCGGGGGGGCAAACACCGGGGAGCTGTTTTTT
>-|TRBJ1-3|-|TRBV6-5
CASRRDEEGGNTIYF
TGTGCCAGCAGGAGGGACGAGGAGGGCGGAAACACCATATATTTT
>-|TRBJ1-3|TRBD1|TRBV4-1
CASGTGGNTIYF
TGCGCCAGCGGGACAGGCGGAAACACCATATATTTT
>-|TRBJ2-1|-|TRBV9
CASSVGLTSWNNEQFF
TGTGCCAGCAGCGTAGGCCTCACTAGTTGGAACAATGAGCAGTTCTTC
>-|TRBJ1-6|TRBD1|TRBV6-5
CATQGANNSPLHF
TGTGCCACACAGGGGGCAAATAATTCACCCCTCCACTTT
>-|TRBJ2-2|TRBD2|TRBV7-9
CASSLVLAGGPLAGELFF
TGTGCCAGCAGCTTAGTCCTAGCGGGAGGGCCCTTGGCCGGGGAGCTGTTTTTT
>few|TRBJ1-2|TRBD1|TRBV5-1
CASSPYGGTDFLRDGYTF
TGCGCCAGCAGCCCCTACGGCGGGACAGACTTTTTAAGAGATGGCTACACCTTC
>-|TRBJ2-7|TRBD2|TRBV5-1
CASSPGLAGVGYEQYF
TGCGCCAGCAGCCCTGGACTAGCGGGAGTGGGCTACGAGCAGTACTTC
>-|TRBJ2-2|-|TRBV10-3
CAISAPTTGELFF
TGTGCCATCAGTGCCCCCACTACCGGGGAGCTGTTTTTT
>-|TRBJ1-1|TRBD1|TRBV4-2
CASSQGTGPNTEAFF
TGTGCCAGCAGCCAAGGGACAGGGCCGAACACTGAAGCTTTCTTT
>-|TRBJ1-1|TRBD1|TRBV30
CAWTQGTVNTEAFF
TGTGCCTGGACCCAGGGGACAGTCAACACTGAAGCTTTCTTT
>-|TRBJ1-2|TRBD1|TRBV6-6
CASSRTGQNYGYTF
TGTGCCAGCAGTAGGACAGGCCAGAACTATGGCTACACCTTC
>-|TRBJ1-2|TRBD1|TRBV12-3/TRBV12-4
CASSADREGYTF
TGTGCCAGCAGTGCGGACAGGGAAGGCTACACCTTC
>once|TRBJ2-3|TRBD2|TRBV9
CASSVRLAGVSSTDTQYF
TGTGCCAGCAGCGTACGACTAGCGGGGGTATCTAGCACAGATACGCAGTATTTT
>-|TRBJ2-2|TRBD2|TRBV2
CASARGGRALLTRNTGELFF
TGTGCCAGCGCCCGGGGCGGGAGGGCCCTCCTAACGCGGAACACCGGGGAGCTGTTTTTT
>once|TRBJ1-2|-|TRBV5-4
CASSLAPRSPNYGYTF
TGTGCCAGCAGCTTGGCGCCCAGATCTCCCAACTATGGCTACACCTTC
>-|TRBJ2-7|TRBD1|TRBV7-8
CASSSGQGTYEQYF
TGTGCCAGCAGCTCAGGACAGGGGACCTACGAGCAGTACTTC
>-|TRBJ1-5|-|TRBV7-8
CASSFGPIQPQHF
TGTGCCAGCAGCTTTGGGCCCATTCAGCCCCAGCATTTT
>-|TRBJ1-5|-|TRBV2
CASSVGVGSAYSNQPQHF
TGTGCCAGCAGTGTCGGGGTGGGCTCCGCGTATAGCAATCAGCCCCAGCATTTT
>once|TRBJ2-2|-|TRBV19
CASSIGLNTGELFF
TGTGCCAGTAGTATAGGACTGAACACCGGGGAGCTGTTTTTT
>-|TRBJ2-3|-|TRBV28
CASRDGTGFGDTQYF
TGTGCCAGCAGGGACGGAACGGGGTTTGGAGATACGCAGTATTTT
>-|TRBJ1-3|-|TRBV7-8
CASSPGVGASGNTIYF
TGTGCCAGCAGCCCTGGGGTAGGGGCCTCTGGAAACACCATATATTTT
>-|TRBJ1-2|-|TRBV4-2
CASSQERLEQAYGYTF
TGTGCCAGCAGCCAAGAAAGGTTGGAACAGGCCTATGGCTACACCTTC
>-|TRBJ2-1|TRBD2|TRBV5-4
CASSLGLAGTYNEQFF
TGTGCCAGCAGCTTGGGGCTAGCGGGGACCTACAATGAGCAGTTCTTC
>-|TRBJ2-7|TRBD2|TRBV18
CASSPPGLAFRSYEQYF
TGTGCCAGCTCACCACCGGGACTAGCGTTTCGGTCATACGAGCAGTACTTC
>-|TRBJ1-2|TRBD1|TRBV6-5
CASSSIEQGVGGYTF
TGTGCCAGCAGTTCCATTGAACAGGGGGTTGGTGGCTACACCTTC